One and the same sample provided the 15 T cell receptor beta chains below, sequenced in a study of human T cells and chemical hapten exposure (dated by TCRdb to the early 2020s). The method behind the library was RACE. These reads were obtained on a NextSeq 500. Through fastp at Q25 and MiXCR, TCRdb rebuilt clones from the public reads, retaining in-frame beta chains. CDR3 protein sequences are deduplicated, and each keeps its most common genes and DNA. The sample contains about 52,000 distinct CDR3 sequences, about 9.6% of them found a single time. The ten most abundant clones make up roughly 9% of the sample. Taken with the paper, the label for time point translates to: pre-sensitization, week 0. The label giving this sample's treatment or condition can be read as: therapeutic diphenylcyclopropenone sensitization with weekly scalp DPC. Total RNA was extracted from unfractionated whole blood collected in Tempus Blood RNA tubes.

Material: whole blood, obtained in connection with sensitization to the hapten diphenylcyclopropenone (DPC). The receptors stem from a woman in her 30s with alopecia areata. Some clones in this sample may be carry-over from other donors' samples.

This clonotype was counted between two and nine times. The chain combines TRBV7-2 with TRBJ2-3; D tentatively reads TRBD1 or TRBD2 (5 bases each). The germline V gene encodes CDR1 SGHTA and CDR2 FQGNSA. This CDR3 spans 16 amino acids. V lost 1 base and J 8 bases, leaving 19 bases between the germline ends. The CDR3 loop is CASSLGQPSQRGTQYF. CDR3 DNA sequence: TGTGCCAGCAGCTTAGGACAGCCTAGCCAACGGGGTACGCAGTATTTT.

This clonotype has a count of ten or more. The chain links TRBV6-5 to TRBJ1-6; unclear D gene. Trimming took off 2 bases at V and 13 bases at J, with 3 bases between the two ends. The CDR3 runs to 10 residues. Germline assignment: CDR1 MNHEY and CDR2 SVGAGI. As DNA, the CDR3 is TGTGCCAGCAGTTACCCCCCCCTCCACTTT. Protein sequence: CASSYPPLHF.

This clonotype was detected only a few times. V and J are TRBV18 and TRBJ1-1; unclear D gene. V dropped 2 bases and J dropped 0 bases, with 10 bases sitting between them. CDR3 length: 15 residues. Germline-derived CDR1 and CDR2 are KGHSH and LQKENI. CDR3 nucleotides: TGTGCCAGCTCACCAGCGGCAGGCATGAACACTGAAGCTTTCTTT. Translated, it gives CASSPAAGMNTEAFF.

V and J are TRBV20-1 and TRBJ2-4; D could derive from TRBD1 or TRBD2 (5 bases each). The ends were cut back, 6 bases at V and 2 bases at J, with 11 bases in the middle. This CDR3 contains 13 residues. Germline V gene sequence: CDR1 DFQATT, CDR2 SNEGSKA (reference sequence). The CDR3 nucleotides are TGCAGTGCCTATCGGGGACCCAAAAACATTCAGTACTTC. Translation: CSAYRGPKNIQYF.

This clonotype was seen a handful of times. V usage is TRBV20-1 and J usage is TRBJ1-5, with D unresolved. Trimming shortened V by 2 bases and J by 7 bases, and 12 bases separated the two germline ends. The CDR3 runs 13 residues. Per germline, CDR1 DFQATT and CDR2 SNEGSKA (reference sequence). The CDR3 DNA sequence: TGCAGTGCTAGAATCGACGACCGGCAGCCCCAGCATTTT. As protein: CSARIDDRQPQHF.

The gene calls are TRBV5-5 and TRBJ1-1; D call uncertain. From germline, CDR1 is SGHKS and CDR2 YYEKEE (reference sequence). V was shortened by 0 bases and J by 0 bases, with 9 bases between the two germline ends. The CDR3 is 15 residues long. The CDR3 loop reads CASSLAYGLNTEAFF. Written as DNA, the CDR3 is TGTGCCAGCAGCTTGGCCTATGGCCTGAACACTGAAGCTTTCTTT.

This clonotype came up many times. The chain carries TRBV28 and TRBJ1-6, with D tentatively TRBD1 (6 bases). The length of the CDR3 is 13 residues. Germline assignment: CDR1 MDHEN and CDR2 SYDVKM. V shed 6 bases and J shed 10 bases, with 13 bases lying between them. DNA of the CDR3: TGTGCCAGCAGCCTGGACAGAAGGTCACCCCTCCACTTT. Amino acid sequence: CASSLDRRSPLHF.

In this sample, this clonotype turned up a few times. The V call is TRBV7-9, the J call TRBJ2-3; D unclear. V was trimmed by 1 base and J by 0 bases, leaving 8 bases between them. The CDR3 length is 15 residues. Looked up from germline, CDR1 is SEHNR and CDR2 is FQNEAQ (reference sequence). CDR3 amino acids: CASSLEGKSTDTQYF. The CDR3, as DNA: TGTGCCAGCAGCTTAGAAGGGAAAAGCACAGATACGCAGTATTTT.

The chain couples TRBV7-9 to TRBJ1-4, with 10 bases aligning to TRBD1. The CDR3 covers 14 residues. Germline V gene sequence: CDR1 SEHNR, CDR2 FQNEAQ (reference sequence). Trimming at V came to 3 bases and at J to 8 bases, leaving 3 bases not matched to a gene. The CDR3 region is CASSFDRGREKLFF. CDR3 in DNA: TGTGCCAGCAGCTTCGACAGGGGGCGCGAAAAACTGTTTTTT.

There are many counts of this clonotype. A read error may explain this, as a much larger clone is one base away. The J gene is TRBJ2-2, the V gene TRBV7-8; no reliable D call. The CDR3 runs 12 residues. The V gene lost 5 bases and the J gene lost 8 bases, with 9 bases spanning the gap. Germline-derived CDR1 and CDR2 are SGHVS and FQNEAQ. This CDR3 reads CASSRRPGELFF. DNA of the CDR3: TGTGCCAGCAGCCGACGCCCGGGGGAGCTGTTTTTT.

The table lists this clonotype with many counts. The CDR3 coding sequence is TGCAGTGCTAGTTTTGGGGGGGTTGAGCCCCAGCATTTT. Its translation: CSASFGGVEPQHF. This rearrangement joins TRBV20-1 to TRBJ1-5, with a tentative D call TRBD1 (5 bases). CDR3 size: 13 residues. Germline values: CDR1 DFQATT, CDR2 SNEGSKA (reference sequence). V was shortened by 3 bases and J by 8 bases, with 14 bases between the two germline ends.

This clonotype occurred a few times. This chain connects TRBV29-1 to TRBJ2-7, with TRBD1 identical over 7 bases. The CDR3 covers 11 residues. The germline CDR1 and CDR2 sequences are SQVTM and ANQGSEA. V gave up 7 bases and J gave up 5 bases; unmatched junction bases: 5. This chain's CDR3 is CSAQTGDEQYF. CDR3 nucleotide sequence: TGCAGCGCCCAAACAGGGGACGAGCAGTACTTC.

The rearrangement links TRBV20-1 to TRBJ1-1, with 7 bases that match TRBD1. There are 15 residues in the CDR3. Losses at the gene ends were 3 bases for V and 6 bases for J; bases not matched to a gene: 13. Germline CDR1 is DFQATT and CDR2 is SNEGSKA (reference sequence). The CDR3 is CSARSLFEGAAEAFF. The DNA of the CDR3 is TGCAGTGCTAGGTCTCTCTTCGAGGGGGCCGCTGAAGCTTTCTTT.

The V and J genes are TRBV7-2 and TRBJ2-5, with 8 bases aligning to TRBD2. V was pared by 4 bases and J by 3 bases, with 10 bases of the junction left unmatched. Germline V lookup: CDR1 SGHTA, CDR2 FQGNSA. The CDR3 has 16 residues. The CDR3 DNA sequence: TGTGCCAGCAGCTCCGTTCCGGGACTAGTTAAAGAGACCCAGTACTTC. Translation gives CASSSVPGLVKETQYF.

The table lists this clonotype with a few counts. The rearrangement joins TRBV5-1 to TRBJ2-3; D remains ambiguous. Germline-derived CDR1 and CDR2 are SGHRS and YFSETQ. CDR3 length: 17 amino acids. V was pared by 0 bases and J by 3 bases, with 17 bases between. The CDR3 region has the DNA TGCGCCAGCAGCTTGGGGGCCCCAGTGGGCCCTACAGATACGCAGTATTTT. It is translated as CASSLGAPVGPTDTQYF.